The present T cell receptor (beta chain) was sequenced within a study of prognosis after radiotherapy for stage I lung cancer. Study background: The study deemed all of its non-small cell lung cancer patients medically inoperable. Broader study findings: Lower Shannon entropy values were found after stereotactic body radiation therapy in patients who developed distant metastases. Differing TRBV and TRBJ gene usage was reportedly seen between patients with and without metastases.

Concerning this clonotype: Its antigen remains unknown.

The CDR3 sequence is 12 residues long. V was trimmed by 5 bases and J by 0 bases, leaving 4 bases between them. Multiplex PCR, run in two rounds, amplified TCR beta CDR3 from genomic DNA. First-round PCR, the initial amplification, used primers specific to each TRBV and TRBJ gene. TCRdb re-analysed the multiplex PCR reads in MiXCR, keeping a single row per CDR3 protein. The sample lists approximately 8,200 distinct CDR3 sequences, over 50% seen once, with over 15% in the top ten. Two sampling time points were used, and 6 to 7.5 milliliters of peripheral blood were drawn at each. Specimen: PBMCs, collected before or after stereotactic body radiation therapy (not recorded which). The rearrangement uses TRBV12-3 or TRBV12-4 and TRBJ1-2; D gene unclear. The clonotype comes from a donor aged 50 or older with non-small cell lung cancer. Here the CDR3 DNA reads TGTGCCAGCAGTGGCACTAACTATGGCTACACCTTC. It yields the protein CASSGTNYGYTF.